This T cell receptor (beta chain) was recovered during a study of blood T cells in healthy people across ages (dated by TCRdb to 2013 to 2016). At the level of the whole study: In model experiments, roughly one uniquely barcoded TCR beta cDNA molecule per two T cells was captured by template switching. The donors were split into four age groups: young (average roughly 15 years), middle-aged (around 40), aged (more than 60) and long-lived (more than 80). To track age-related changes in TCR beta repertoire diversity, the study relied on deep sequencing normalized with unique cDNA molecular identifiers. The study analyzed two additional independent replicas of 1 million unique cDNA reads from the same blood draw for two donors, one aged 18 to 29 and one aged 80 or older. To avoid experimental bias, donors of different ages were distributed randomly across sequencing lanes. Overall study results and their limits: Compared with the aged group, the long-lived group had more naive CD4+ T cells, fewer expanded clones and increased TCR diversity, a pattern suggesting age selection. Observed TCR beta diversity per million T cells fell roughly linearly with age, and a significant reduction was already apparent by age approximately 40. The CMV infection status of donors was not known, potentially confounding age-related changes in expanded clonotypes. There was a strong correlation between observed TCR beta diversity and the percentage of naive T cells measured by flow cytometry. Conclusive comparison of naive and antigen-experienced compartments was prevented by the profiling of bulk unsorted PBMCs. Estimates of total diversity based on one million sequenced T cells were considered lower bounds and underestimates.

From its cysteine to its phenylalanine, the CDR3 spans 14 amino acids. The only DNA kept is the CDR3, 42 bases in frame from the first base. CDR1 MNHNY and CDR2 SVGAGI were looked up in the germline V gene (reference sequence). For this chain, trimming is 7 bases at the V end and 2 bases at the J end, and the number of junction bases without a gene match is 5. This clonotype has more than one count but fewer than ten. Its antigen is not yet known. One base away there is no much larger clone; base qualities are not given. The donors were 40 or so Caucasian individuals from Russia, aged roughly 6 to 100 years, who were systemically healthy. Around 10 milliliters of peripheral blood were drawn from each donor into EDTA-treated Vacutainer tubes. Ficoll-Paque density-gradient centrifugation was used to isolate PBMCs, with at least 6 million per sample. Trizol reagent was used to extract total RNA from the PBMCs, yielding at least 5 micrograms per sample. The percentages of naive CD45RAhigh/CD27high T cells were determined by flow cytometry on a PBMC aliquot from every donor.

Receptor libraries were prepared by 5' RACE. These reads were obtained on an Illumina HiSeq 2500. The second PCR ran for about 6 to 12 cycles and used a J-beta primer mix along with a sample-barcoded 5' primer. A unique molecular identifier was introduced onto each TCR beta cDNA molecule by a template-switch 5' adaptor carrying 12 random nucleotides. Each sample yielded at least 2.5 million CDR3-containing paired-end reads. First-strand cDNA was synthesized from all RNA with the Mint cDNA synthesis kit, primed by a TRBC-specific oligonucleotide. Following uracil-DNA glycosylase treatment, all cDNA underwent a first 18-cycle PCR with the universal primers M1SS and BC2_uni_R. In the original analysis: Each sample was normalized by randomly selecting 1 million high-quality reads, each carrying a distinct molecular identifier. Reads sharing molecular identifiers were discarded rather than binned into consensus sequences. MiTCR, set to a Q25 quality threshold and the strictest error-elimination algorithm, was used for CDR3 identification, clonotype clustering and error correction. Lower-bound total TCR beta diversity was estimated with a nonparametric unseen species model using Euler transformation. TCRdb reprocessed the public reads (quality trimming at Q25 with fastp, clone calling with MiXCR) and kept in-frame beta chains. One record per CDR3 amino acid sequence lists the most common genes and DNA. The V and J calls, along with clone size, are taken from TCRdb and not from the paper's own processing. This sample holds about 730,000 distinct CDR3 sequences; about 42% were observed only once. Jointly, the top ten make up 20% to 25% of the sample.

In this chain, TRBV6-6 is recombined with TRBJ1-5, and 7 junctional nucleotides match TRBD1. Sequenced: blood. The receptor was derived from an older woman in good health. The nucleotide sequence is TGTGCCAGCATTGACGGGACAGGCAATCAGCCCCAGCATTTT. Its translation reads: CASIDGTGNQPQHF.